This T cell receptor (beta chain) is from a study of response to subunit inactivated influenza vaccine. V lost 0 bases, J lost 0 bases, and 21 bases lay in between. Germline CDR1 and CDR2: SGHVS and FNYEAQ. This CDR3 contains 20 residues. Study-wide results and limits: Each seasonal flu vaccination may recruit only limited new T cells, authors suggested.

A few counts support this clonotype. Antigen specificity is unknown. TCRdb itself ran the RT-PCR reads through MiXCR, one entry per CDR3 protein. Of about 520,000 distinct CDR3 sequences in the sample, about 10% were seen once. The chain links TRBV7-6 to TRBJ2-1; unclear D gene. The receptor was derived from a man aged 50 or older who received an inactivated influenza vaccine. Sequences were derived from PBMCs from blood, sampled more than 35 days after vaccination. Written as DNA, the CDR3 is TGTGCCAGCAGCTTAGCGCGTTCCCCGGTGGGGTACCACTCCTACAATGAGCAGTTCTTC. Translation gives CASSLARSPVGYHSYNEQFF.